These 23 T cell receptor beta chains share one sample of origin, sequenced in a study of shared clonotypes between healthy human individuals. Some clones are missing from TCRdb's copy, which holds only in-frame ones; the method was immunoSEQ multiplex PCR. The sample includes about 2.2 million clones, just over 90% of them seen just once. Positively selected for CCR7, the CD45RO-negative cells used as naive CD8 cells excluded terminally differentiated effector memory CD45RA+ cells. The material sequenced was naive CD8+ T cells from PBMCs. The receptors derive from a man aged 18 to 29 in good health. Some clones in this sample may be carry-over from other donors' samples.

This clone was detected once. The sample has other DNA sequences that encode this CDR3 too. V and J are TRBV9 and TRBJ2-1, with unresolved D. Germline values: CDR1 SGDLS, CDR2 YYNGEE. This CDR3 region has 14 residues. Trimming took 0 bases from V and 4 from J, leaving 8 bases between them. The DNA for the CDR3 is TGTGCCAGCAGCGTAGGCAGGACGTACAATGAGCAGTTCTTC. This sequence encodes CASSVGRTYNEQFF.

This clone showed up just once. This chain uses TRBV7-2 with TRBJ2-7; 7 bases line up with TRBD2. Losses at the gene ends were 2 bases for V and 5 bases for J; bases not matched to a gene: 9. Germline CDR1 SGHTA, CDR2 FQGNSA. There are 15 residues in the CDR3. The CDR3 reads CASSLLLAGPHEQYF. In DNA, the CDR3 is TGTGCCAGCAGCTTATTATTAGCGGGTCCCCACGAGCAGTACTTC.

This clone was detected only once. V usage is TRBV7-9 and J usage is TRBJ2-2; D remains ambiguous. Trimming removed 1 base from V and 0 bases from J, with 9 bases in between. This CDR3 is built from 16 residues. Germline V lookup: CDR1 SEHNR, CDR2 FQNEAQ (reference sequence). The CDR3 DNA sequence: TGTGCCAGCAGCTTAGACGGGTTTCCGAACACCGGGGAGCTGTTTTTT. This codes for CASSLDGFPNTGELFF.

The chain employs TRBV7-2 and TRBJ2-3; no clear D gene. This CDR3 is 11 amino acids long. CDR1 is SGHTA, CDR2 FQGNSA, per germline. V was clipped by 8 bases and J by 2 bases, with 5 bases between them. The CDR3 loop is CASGYTDTQYF. The CDR3 region has the DNA TGTGCCAGCGGTTACACAGATACGCAGTATTTT. Using reference TRBV7-2 and TRBJ2-3 for the parts outside the CDR3, the full variable domain is GAGVSQSPSNKVTEKGKDVELRCDPISGHTALYWYRQSLGQGLEFLIYFQGNSAPDKSGLPSDRFSAERTGGSVSTLTIQRTQQEDSAVYLCASGYTDTQYFGPGTRLTVL.

The V call is TRBV4-1, the J call TRBJ2-7; 7 bases line up with TRBD1. The trim removed 2 bases at V and 0 bases at J, leaving 13 bases unmatched. The CDR3 sequence is 18 residues long. CDR1 and CDR2 (germline): MGHRA, YSYEKL. The CDR3, as DNA: TGCGCCAGCAGCCAAAGTCGTCTCACAGGGGTCTTCTCCTACGAGCAGTACTTC. It yields the protein CASSQSRLTGVFSYEQYF.

This rearrangement joins TRBV7-2 to TRBJ2-5; 7 bases match TRBD1. V lost 6 bases, J lost 3 bases, and 7 bases stayed unmatched. Germline CDR1 is SGHTA and CDR2 is FQGNSA. The CDR3 is 14 amino acids. Here the CDR3 reads CASRNRDSKETQYF. CDR3 DNA: TGTGCCAGCAGGAACCGGGACAGTAAAGAGACCCAGTACTTC.

The chain carries TRBV5-1 and TRBJ2-1, with unresolved D. Trimming removed 2 bases at V and 5 bases at J, with 5 bases between. CDR1 and CDR2 (germline): SGHRS, YFSETQ. The CDR3 is made up of 12 amino acids. The CDR3 is CASSFGNNEQFF. The CDR3 DNA follows: TGCGCCAGCAGCTTTGGTAACAATGAGCAGTTCTTC.

About this clone: The identical CDR3 is also encoded by other nucleotide sequences in the sample. The chain joins TRBV5-1 to TRBJ2-7, with 10 positions matching TRBD2. The germline gives CDR1 SGHRS, CDR2 YFSETQ. Trimming removed 1 base from V and 2 bases from J; junction bases left unmatched: 0. This CDR3 region has 14 residues. The CDR3 loop reads CASSLSGRAYEQYF. CDR3 DNA: TGCGCCAGCAGCTTGAGCGGGAGGGCCTACGAGCAGTACTTC.

The chain has TRBV11-2 and TRBJ2-7; D uncertain. The germline V and J ends were trimmed by 6 bases and 2 bases, with 11 bases remaining between them. Germline values: CDR1 SGHAT, CDR2 FQNNGV. The CDR3 loop spans 13 amino acids. The CDR3 bases are TGTGCCAGCAGTCTCCGTTCAGCCTACGAGCAGTACTTC. Translated, it gives CASSLRSAYEQYF.

The J gene is TRBJ2-7, the V gene TRBV4-1; TRBD2 might be the D (6 bases). CDR1 is MGHRA, CDR2 YSYEKL, per germline. The V and J ends lost 1 base and 5 bases respectively, with 9 bases between them. This CDR3 is built from 13 residues. The CDR3 DNA is TGCGCCAGCAGCCAAGTTGGAGGGGACGAGCAGTACTTC. This encodes CASSQVGGDEQYF.

V and J are TRBV7-9 and TRBJ1-3; D is ambiguous. The CDR3 consists of 13 residues. V shed 6 bases and J shed 7 bases, with 13 bases lying between them. Germline V CDR1 and CDR2: SEHNR, FQNEAQ (reference sequence). CDR3 in DNA: TGTGCCAGCAGGCCCACATATTTCAACACCATATATTTT. It yields the protein CASRPTYFNTIYF.

The chain carries TRBV2 and TRBJ2-7; D possibly corresponds to TRBD1 (5 bases). Trimming left V 5 bases short and J 4 bases short, with 9 bases between. Looked up from germline, CDR1 is SNHLY and CDR2 is FYNNEI. The CDR3 runs 12 residues. The CDR3 here is CASSSRAYEQYF. In DNA, the CDR3 is TGTGCCAGCAGTAGCAGGGCGTACGAGCAGTACTTC.

V is TRBV11-2 and J is TRBJ2-3; a possible D gene is TRBD2 (6 bases). V shed 4 bases and J shed 2 bases, with 10 bases lying between them. The CDR3 sequence is 14 residues long. CDR1 is SGHAT, CDR2 FQNNGV, per germline. CDR3 DNA sequence: TGTGCCAGCAGCTACGGAGGGCCCACAGATACGCAGTATTTT. This gives the protein CASSYGGPTDTQYF.

The chain links TRBV11-2 to TRBJ2-2; the match to TRBD2 covers 8 bases. Trimming cost V 5 bases and J 7 bases; bases outside gene matches: 3. Germline CDR1 reads SGHAT; CDR2 reads FQNNGV. The CDR3 has 13 residues. The CDR3 loop is CASSPGRVGELFF. The CDR3 region has the DNA TGTGCCAGCAGCCCCGGGAGGGTCGGGGAGCTGTTTTTT.

The chain recombines TRBV4-3 with TRBJ1-5; TRBD1 might be the D (6 bases). The CDR3 is 15 residues long. CDR1 is LGHNA, CDR2 YSLEER, per germline. V gave up 1 base and J gave up 11 bases, with 18 bases separating them. CDR3 residues: CASSQVLGGQSAQHF. Here the CDR3 DNA reads TGCGCCAGCAGCCAAGTTTTAGGGGGTCAAAGTGCCCAGCATTTT.

The V call is TRBV28, the J call TRBJ1-1; maybe TRBD1 (6 bases). This CDR3 spans 16 amino acids. V lost 9 bases, J lost 4 bases, and 24 bases lay in between. The germline CDR1 and CDR2 sequences are MDHEN and SYDVKM. CDR3 loop: CASPPHPWGARTEAFF. The CDR3, as DNA: TGTGCCAGTCCCCCACACCCCTGGGGGGCGCGCACTGAAGCTTTCTTT.

The V call is TRBV7-9, the J call TRBJ1-2; D is uncertain. From germline, CDR1 is SEHNR and CDR2 FQNEAQ (reference sequence). Trimming pared 0 bases from V and 8 bases from J, leaving 7 bases between. This CDR3 has 12 residues. CDR3 DNA: TGTGCCAGCAGCTTAGCTCCCAACGGCTACACCTTC. It codes for CASSLAPNGYTF.

The J gene is TRBJ2-1, the V gene TRBV7-9, with 7 bases identical to TRBD2. V shed 1 base, J shed 10 bases, and the junction held 7 bases outside the gene matches. CDR1 and CDR2 (germline): SEHNR, FQNEAQ (reference sequence). The CDR3 has 14 amino acids. The CDR3 sequence is CASSLVGRGGEQFF. The CDR3, as DNA: TGTGCCAGCAGCTTAGTAGGGAGGGGCGGAGAGCAGTTCTTC. The entire variable domain, with the rest obtained from reference TRBV7-9 and TRBJ2-1, is as follows: DTGVSQNPRHKITKRGQNVTFRCDPISEHNRLYWYRQTLGQGPEFLTYFQNEAQLEKSRLLSDRFSAERPKGSFSTLEIQRTEQGDSAMYLCASSLVGRGGEQFFGPGTRLTVL.

CDR3 region: CASTPPDRSNSPLHF. CDR3 bases: TGTGCCAGCACCCCTCCGGACAGGTCCAATTCACCCCTCCACTTT. The V and J genes are TRBV28 and TRBJ1-6; 7 bases align to TRBD1. The germline gives CDR1 MDHEN, CDR2 SYDVKM. V was clipped by 7 bases and J by 7 bases; unmatched bases: 10. The CDR3 length is 15 residues.

To note about this clone: This specimen includes other DNA sequences encoding the same CDR3. The rearrangement uses TRBV6-1 and TRBJ1-5; D remains unclear. CDR1 MNHNS and CDR2 SASEGT come from the germline V gene. V was clipped by 6 bases and J by 7 bases, with 4 bases between them. The CDR3 runs to 10 residues. The CDR3 spells CASSDQPQHF. The CDR3 coding sequence is TGTGCCAGCAGCGACCAGCCCCAGCATTTT.

This clone was recorded once. The rearrangement joins TRBV27 to TRBJ2-7; the D call may be TRBD1 or TRBD2 (5 bases each). Trimming took 5 bases from V and 2 from J, leaving 19 bases between them. Germline assignment: CDR1 MNHEY and CDR2 SMNVEV (reference sequence). CDR3 length: 16 amino acids. The CDR3 bases are TGTGCCAGCAGTCCCAATCTAGCTCCAGGGACCTACGAGCAGTACTTC. It encodes CASSPNLAPGTYEQYF.

This chain joins TRBV9 and TRBJ2-7; 10 bases map to TRBD1. The germline V gene encodes CDR1 SGDLS and CDR2 YYNGEE. V lost 4 bases to trimming and J lost 3 bases; unmatched junction nucleotides: 4. This CDR3 contains 14 residues. This CDR3 reads CASSTGDRGYEQYF. The CDR3 bases are TGTGCCAGCAGCACAGGGGACAGGGGCTACGAGCAGTACTTC.

This clone was detected a few times. The chain employs TRBV5-1 and TRBJ1-1; D is perhaps TRBD1 (5 bases). V shed 5 bases and J shed 0 bases, with 8 bases lying between them. The CDR3 spans 13 residues. Germline V gene sequence: CDR1 SGHRS, CDR2 YFSETQ. The CDR3 DNA follows: TGCGCCAGCAGGGGACGGATGAACACTGAAGCTTTCTTT. This encodes CASRGRMNTEAFF.